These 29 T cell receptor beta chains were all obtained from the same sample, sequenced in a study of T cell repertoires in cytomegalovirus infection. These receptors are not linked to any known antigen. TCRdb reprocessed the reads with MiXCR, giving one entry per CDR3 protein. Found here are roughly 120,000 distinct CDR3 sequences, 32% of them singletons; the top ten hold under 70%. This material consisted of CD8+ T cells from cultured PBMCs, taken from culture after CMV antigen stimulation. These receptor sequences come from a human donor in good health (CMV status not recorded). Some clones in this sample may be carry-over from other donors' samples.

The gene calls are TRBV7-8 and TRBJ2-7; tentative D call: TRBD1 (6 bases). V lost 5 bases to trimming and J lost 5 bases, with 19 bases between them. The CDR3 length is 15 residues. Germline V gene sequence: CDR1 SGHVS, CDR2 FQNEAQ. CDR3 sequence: CASSQGRVAWDEQYF. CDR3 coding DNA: TGTGCCAGCAGCCAGGGGCGGGTCGCTTGGGACGAGCAGTACTTC.

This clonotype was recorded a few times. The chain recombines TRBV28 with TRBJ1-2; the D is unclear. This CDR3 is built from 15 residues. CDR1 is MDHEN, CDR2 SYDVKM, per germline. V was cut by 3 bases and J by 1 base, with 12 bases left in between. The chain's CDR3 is CASSFYQTVNYGYTF. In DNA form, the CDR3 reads TGTGCCAGCAGTTTCTACCAGACGGTTAACTATGGCTACACCTTC.

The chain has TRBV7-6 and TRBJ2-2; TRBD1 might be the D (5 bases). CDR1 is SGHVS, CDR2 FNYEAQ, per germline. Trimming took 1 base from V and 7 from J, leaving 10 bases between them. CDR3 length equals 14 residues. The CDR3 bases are TGTGCCAGCAGCTTAGGGGGCGCAATCGGGGAGCTGTTTTTT. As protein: CASSLGGAIGELFF.

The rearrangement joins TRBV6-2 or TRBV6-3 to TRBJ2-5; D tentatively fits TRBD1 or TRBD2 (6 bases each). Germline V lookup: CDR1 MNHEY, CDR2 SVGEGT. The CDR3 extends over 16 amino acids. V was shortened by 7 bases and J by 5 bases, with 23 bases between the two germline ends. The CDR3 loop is CASTPRRGVVVETQYF. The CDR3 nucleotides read TGTGCCAGCACTCCCCGGAGGGGGGTTGTCGTGGAGACCCAGTACTTC.

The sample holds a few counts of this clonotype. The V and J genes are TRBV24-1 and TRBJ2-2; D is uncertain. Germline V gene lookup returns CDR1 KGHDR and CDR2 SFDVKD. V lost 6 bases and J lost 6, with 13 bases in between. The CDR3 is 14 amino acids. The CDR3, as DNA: TGTGCCACCAGTACACTCAAGGGATCCGGGGAGCTGTTTTTT. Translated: CATSTLKGSGELFF.

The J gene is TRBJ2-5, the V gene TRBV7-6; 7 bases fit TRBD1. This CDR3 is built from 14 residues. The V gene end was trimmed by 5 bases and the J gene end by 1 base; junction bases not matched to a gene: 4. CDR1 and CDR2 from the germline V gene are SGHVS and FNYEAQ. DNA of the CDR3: TGTGCCAGCAGCCAAGACAGGGCCCAAGAGACCCAGTACTTC. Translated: CASSQDRAQETQYF.

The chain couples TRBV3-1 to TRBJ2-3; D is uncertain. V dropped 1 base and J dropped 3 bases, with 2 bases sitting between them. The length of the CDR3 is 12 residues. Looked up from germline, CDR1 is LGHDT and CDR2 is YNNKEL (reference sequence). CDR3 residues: CASSQGTDTQYF. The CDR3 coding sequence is TGTGCCAGCAGCCAAGGTACAGATACGCAGTATTTT.

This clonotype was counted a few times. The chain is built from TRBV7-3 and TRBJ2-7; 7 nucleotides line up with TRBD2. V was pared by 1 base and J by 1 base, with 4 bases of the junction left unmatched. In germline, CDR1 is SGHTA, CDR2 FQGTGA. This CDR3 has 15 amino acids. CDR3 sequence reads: CASSLSGGESYEQYF. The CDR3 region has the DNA TGTGCCAGCAGCTTAAGCGGGGGAGAGTCCTACGAGCAGTACTTC. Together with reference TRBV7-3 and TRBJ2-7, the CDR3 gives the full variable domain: GAGVSQTPSNKVTEKGKYVELRCDPISGHTALYWYRQSLGQGPEFLIYFQGTGAADDSGLPNDRFFAVRPEGSVSTLKIQRTERGDSAVYLCASSLSGGESYEQYFGPGTRLTVT.

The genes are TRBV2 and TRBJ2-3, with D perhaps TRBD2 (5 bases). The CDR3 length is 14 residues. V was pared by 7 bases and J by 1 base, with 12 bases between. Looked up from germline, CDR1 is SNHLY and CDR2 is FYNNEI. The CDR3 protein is CASTPRTGTDTQYF. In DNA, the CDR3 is TGTGCCAGCACTCCAAGGACTGGCACAGATACGCAGTATTTT. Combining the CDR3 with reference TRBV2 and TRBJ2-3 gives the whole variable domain EPEVTQTPSHQVTQMGQEVILRCVPISNHLYFYWYRQILGQKVEFLVSFYNNEISEKSEIFDDQFSVERPDGSNFTLKIRSTKLEDSAMYFCASTPRTGTDTQYFGPGTRLTVL.

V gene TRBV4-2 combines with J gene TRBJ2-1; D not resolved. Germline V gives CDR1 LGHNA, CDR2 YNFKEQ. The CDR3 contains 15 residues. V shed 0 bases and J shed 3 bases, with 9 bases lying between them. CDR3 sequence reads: CASSQDPDGYNEQFF. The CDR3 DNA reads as TGTGCCAGCAGCCAAGACCCGGACGGCTACAATGAGCAGTTCTTC.

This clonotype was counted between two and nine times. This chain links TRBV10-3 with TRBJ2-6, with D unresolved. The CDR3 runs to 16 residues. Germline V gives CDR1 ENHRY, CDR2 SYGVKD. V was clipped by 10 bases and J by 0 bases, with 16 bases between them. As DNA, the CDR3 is TGTGCCACCGGACGAGGTCTGGTCTCTGGGGCCAACGTCCTGACTTTC. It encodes CATGRGLVSGANVLTF.

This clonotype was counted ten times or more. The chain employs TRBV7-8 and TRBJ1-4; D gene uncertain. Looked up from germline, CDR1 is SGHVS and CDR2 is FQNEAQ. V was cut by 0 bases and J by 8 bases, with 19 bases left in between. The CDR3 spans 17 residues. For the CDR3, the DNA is TGTGCCAGCAGCTTAGCCGCGGTAGACAAGGTCCAGGAAAAACTGTTTTTT. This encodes CASSLAAVDKVQEKLFF.

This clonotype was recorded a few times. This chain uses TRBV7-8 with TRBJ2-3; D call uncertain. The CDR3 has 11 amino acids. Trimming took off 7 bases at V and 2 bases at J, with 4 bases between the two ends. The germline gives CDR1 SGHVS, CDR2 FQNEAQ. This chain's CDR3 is CASTHTDTQYF. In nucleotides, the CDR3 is TGTGCCAGCACCCACACAGATACGCAGTATTTT.

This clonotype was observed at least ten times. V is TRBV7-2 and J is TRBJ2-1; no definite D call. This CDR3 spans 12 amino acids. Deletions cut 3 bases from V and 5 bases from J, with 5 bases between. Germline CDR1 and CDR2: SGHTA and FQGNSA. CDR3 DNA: TGTGCCAGCAGCTTGGACCACAATGAGCAGTTCTTC. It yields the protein CASSLDHNEQFF.

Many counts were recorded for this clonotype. CDR3 nucleotides: TGTGCCAGCAGGCAGGGACAGGGGTACCAAGAGACCCAGTACTTC. Translated: CASRQGQGYQETQYF. The chain recombines TRBV12-3 or TRBV12-4 with TRBJ2-5, with 10 bases identical to TRBD1. The CDR3 spans 15 residues. V gave up 6 bases and J gave up 0 bases; unmatched junction bases: 4.

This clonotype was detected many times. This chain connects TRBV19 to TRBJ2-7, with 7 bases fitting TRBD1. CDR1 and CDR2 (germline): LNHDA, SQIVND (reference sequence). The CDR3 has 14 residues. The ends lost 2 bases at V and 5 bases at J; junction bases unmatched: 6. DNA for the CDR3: TGTGCCAGTAGTATACAGACAGGGTGGCACGAGCAGTACTTC. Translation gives CASSIQTGWHEQYF.

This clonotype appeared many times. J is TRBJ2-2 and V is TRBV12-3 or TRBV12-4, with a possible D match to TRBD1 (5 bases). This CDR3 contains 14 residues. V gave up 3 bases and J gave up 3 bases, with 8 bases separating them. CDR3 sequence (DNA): TGTGCCAGCAGTTTTACAGGAGACACCGGGGAGCTGTTTTTT. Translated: CASSFTGDTGELFF.

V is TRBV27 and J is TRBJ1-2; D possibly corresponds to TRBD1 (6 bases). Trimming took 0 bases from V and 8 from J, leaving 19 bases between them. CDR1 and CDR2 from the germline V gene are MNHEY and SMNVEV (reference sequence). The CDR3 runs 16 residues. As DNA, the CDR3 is TGTGCCAGCAGTTTATCGTACGGGGGGCGCAGAGACGGCTACACCTTC. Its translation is CASSLSYGGRRDGYTF.

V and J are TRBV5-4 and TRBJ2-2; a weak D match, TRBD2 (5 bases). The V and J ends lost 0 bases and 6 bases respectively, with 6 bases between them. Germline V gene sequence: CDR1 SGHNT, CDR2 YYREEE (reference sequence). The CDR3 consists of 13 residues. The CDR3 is CASSLVGAGELFF. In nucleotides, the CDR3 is TGTGCCAGCAGCTTGGTCGGGGCCGGGGAGCTGTTTTTT.

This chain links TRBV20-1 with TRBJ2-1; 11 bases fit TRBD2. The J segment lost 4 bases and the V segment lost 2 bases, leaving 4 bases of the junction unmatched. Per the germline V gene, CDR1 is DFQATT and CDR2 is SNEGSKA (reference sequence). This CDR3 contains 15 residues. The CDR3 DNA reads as TGCAGTGCTAGACTTCTAGCGGGGGGATACAATGAGCAGTTCTTC. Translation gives CSARLLAGGYNEQFF.

The CDR3 sequence: CASSYEGVVYEQYF. The DNA for the CDR3 is TGTGCCAGCAGTTACGAGGGGGTAGTGTACGAGCAGTACTTC. The chain links TRBV6-6 to TRBJ2-7; TRBD1 might be the D (6 bases). Germline values: CDR1 MNHNY, CDR2 SVGAGI (reference sequence). The CDR3 has 14 residues. Trimming shortened V by 2 bases and J by 4 bases, and 12 bases separated the two germline ends.

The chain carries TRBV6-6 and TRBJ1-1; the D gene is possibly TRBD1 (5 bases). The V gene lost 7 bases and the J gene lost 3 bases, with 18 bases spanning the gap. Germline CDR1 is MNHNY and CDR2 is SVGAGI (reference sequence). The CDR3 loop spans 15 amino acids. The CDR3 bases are TGTGCCAGCATAATACGGCCCGGGACGGACACTGAAGCTTTCTTT. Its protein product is CASIIRPGTDTEAFF.

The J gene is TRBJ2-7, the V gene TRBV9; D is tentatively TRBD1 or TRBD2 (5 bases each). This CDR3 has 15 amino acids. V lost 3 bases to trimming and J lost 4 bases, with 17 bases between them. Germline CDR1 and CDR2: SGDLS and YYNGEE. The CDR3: CASSASGTAFYEQYF. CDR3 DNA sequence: TGTGCCAGCAGCGCATCCGGGACGGCCTTTTACGAGCAGTACTTC.

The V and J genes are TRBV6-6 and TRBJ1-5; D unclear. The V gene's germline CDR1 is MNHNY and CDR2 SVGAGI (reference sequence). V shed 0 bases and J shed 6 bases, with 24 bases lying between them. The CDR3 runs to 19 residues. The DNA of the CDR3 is TGTGCCAGCAGTTACTCGAACGCAGCACCAACCATATTGGGTCAGCCCCAGCATTTT. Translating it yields CASSYSNAAPTILGQPQHF.

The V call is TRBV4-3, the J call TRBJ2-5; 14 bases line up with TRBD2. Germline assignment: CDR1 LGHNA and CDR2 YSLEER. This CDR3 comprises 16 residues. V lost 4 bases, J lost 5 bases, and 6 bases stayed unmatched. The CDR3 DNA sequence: TGCGCCAGCAGCCCCCTGACTAGCGGGGGGGCGGAGACCCAGTACTTC. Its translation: CASSPLTSGGAETQYF.

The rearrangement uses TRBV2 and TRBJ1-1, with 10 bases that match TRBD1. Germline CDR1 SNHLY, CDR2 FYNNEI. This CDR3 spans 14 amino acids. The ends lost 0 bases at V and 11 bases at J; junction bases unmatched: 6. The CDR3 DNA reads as TGTGCCAGCAGTGAAGCGGCTGGGACAGGGGACGCTTTCTTT. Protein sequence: CASSEAAGTGDAFF. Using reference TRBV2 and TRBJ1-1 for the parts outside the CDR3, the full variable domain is EPEVTQTPSHQVTQMGQEVILRCVPISNHLYFYWYRQILGQKVEFLVSFYNNEISEKSEIFDDQFSVERPDGSNFTLKIRSTKLEDSAMYFCASSEAAGTGDAFFGQGTRLTVV.

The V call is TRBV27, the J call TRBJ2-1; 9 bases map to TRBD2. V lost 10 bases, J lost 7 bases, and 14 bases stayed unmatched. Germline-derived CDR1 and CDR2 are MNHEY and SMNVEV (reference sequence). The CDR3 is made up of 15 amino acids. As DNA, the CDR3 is TGTGCCACCCGACCGGGGGGTAGCGGGGGAAATGAGCAGTTCTTC. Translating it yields CATRPGGSGGNEQFF.

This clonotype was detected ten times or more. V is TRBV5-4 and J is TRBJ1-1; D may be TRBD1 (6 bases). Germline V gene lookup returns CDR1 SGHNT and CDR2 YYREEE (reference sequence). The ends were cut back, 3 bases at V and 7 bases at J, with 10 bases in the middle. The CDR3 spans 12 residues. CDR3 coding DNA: TGTGCCAGCAGCTCGGACAGTTATGAAGCTTTCTTT. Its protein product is CASSSDSYEAFF. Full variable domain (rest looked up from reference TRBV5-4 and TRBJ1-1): ETGVTQSPTHLIKTRGQQVTLRCSSQSGHNTVSWYQQALGQGPQFIFQYYREEENGRGNFPPRFSGLQFPNYSSELNVNALELDDSALYLCASSSDSYEAFFGQGTRLTVV.

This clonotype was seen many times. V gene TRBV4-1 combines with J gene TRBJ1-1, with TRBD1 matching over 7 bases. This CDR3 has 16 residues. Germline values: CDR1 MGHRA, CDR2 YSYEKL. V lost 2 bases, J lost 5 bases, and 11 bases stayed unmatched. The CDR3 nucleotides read TGCGCCAGCAGCCAAATAGGGACAGTCTATTCTACTGAAGCTTTCTTT. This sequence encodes CASSQIGTVYSTEAFF.